This TCR beta chain is from a study of cytomegalovirus exposure and HLA in healthy donors. Study results and limitations: TCR beta chains numbering under 200 were designated cytomegalovirus-associated. Sequencing depth roughly uniform across donors was assumed in presence/absence analyses.

Concerning this clone itself: Its matching antigen is unknown.

Germline V gene sequence: CDR1 SEHNR, CDR2 FQNEAQ (reference sequence). With 4 bases clipped from V and 4 bases from J, the junction kept 8 bases outside the gene matches. The CDR3 runs 16 residues. It was with 60 Vbeta and 13 Jbeta primers that the PCR ran. Measured with immunoSEQ multiplex PCR; TCRdb has only the in-frame clones, and not every one. The sample records fewer than 250,000 clones, about 87% being singletons. The sequence was obtained from a man younger than 45 in good health and CMV-seronegative. The chain uses TRBV7-9 and TRBJ2-3; 10 bases are shared with TRBD2. The sample consisted of PBMCs. CDR3 region: CASSSSLAGESDTQYF. DNA for the CDR3: TGTGCCAGCAGCTCTTCGCTAGCGGGAGAGTCAGATACGCAGTATTTT.